The 22 T cell receptor beta chains below all came from one sample that was sequenced in a study of spatial heterogeneity in lung cancer. Time point defined: blood at routine non-recurrence follow-up after resection. Sequencing of whole RNA from tumor, nontumor lung or frozen PBMC involved no sorting. TCRdb passed the 5' RACE reads through MiXCR, listing each CDR3 protein once. In the table there are about 50,000 distinct CDR3 sequences, less than 9.5% of which are singletons. This specimen consisted of PBMCs, obtained at follow-up. These receptors all come from a female donor with early-stage non-small cell lung cancer.

This clonotype has at least ten counts. The V call is TRBV18, the J call TRBJ1-5; D is possibly TRBD1 (5 bases). Per the germline V gene, CDR1 is KGHSH and CDR2 is LQKENI. The CDR3 is 16 amino acids. V lost 2 bases and J 6 bases, leaving 17 bases between the germline ends. CDR3 sequence: CASSPYAKGFPQPQHF. In DNA, the CDR3 is TGTGCCAGCTCACCATATGCCAAGGGGTTTCCTCAGCCCCAGCATTTT.

In its sample, this clonotype was seen a few times. This chain joins TRBV5-1 and TRBJ2-3; no firm D call. This CDR3 contains 14 residues. V gave up 4 bases and J gave up 0 bases, with 9 bases separating them. Germline V gene sequence: CDR1 SGHRS, CDR2 YFSETQ. CDR3 residues: CASSRDDSTDTQYF. CDR3 DNA: TGCGCCAGCAGCAGAGACGACAGCACAGATACGCAGTATTTT.

This clonotype was seen repeatedly, ten times or more. The gene calls are TRBV29-1 and TRBJ2-3; 12 positions agree with TRBD2. The V segment lost 7 bases and the J segment 0 bases; nucleotides outside the gene matches: 2. This CDR3 is 14 amino acids long. Germline CDR1 reads SQVTM; CDR2 reads ANQGSEA. CDR3 protein: CSAGLAGSTDTQYF. The CDR3 bases are TGCAGCGCCGGACTAGCGGGGAGCACAGATACGCAGTATTTT.

This chain uses TRBV9 with TRBJ2-5; D is uncertain. This CDR3 is built from 13 residues. V gave up 1 base and J gave up 3 bases, with 7 bases separating them. Germline loops: CDR1 SGDLS, CDR2 YYNGEE. CDR3 in amino acids: CASSVHGEETQYF. The CDR3 DNA reads as TGTGCCAGCAGCGTACACGGAGAAGAGACCCAGTACTTC.

This clonotype was counted ten times or more. The CDR3 sequence: CASGRVRSLIEETQYF. CDR3 nucleotides: TGCGCCAGCGGGCGCGTCAGGAGTTTGATAGAAGAGACCCAGTACTTC. V usage is TRBV5-1 and J usage is TRBJ2-5; D is uncertain. Germline values: CDR1 SGHRS, CDR2 YFSETQ. V lost 7 bases to trimming and J lost 3 bases, with 22 bases between them. The CDR3 has 16 amino acids.

This clonotype turned up a few times. V usage is TRBV5-1 and J usage is TRBJ2-5, with D perhaps TRBD2 (5 bases). The germline V gene encodes CDR1 SGHRS and CDR2 YFSETQ. Trimming took off 2 bases at V and 2 bases at J, with 10 bases between the two ends. This CDR3 has 14 residues. In nucleotides, the CDR3 is TGCGCCAGCAGCTTAACCACGGGACAAGAGACCCAGTACTTC. Protein product: CASSLTTGQETQYF.

This clonotype has at least ten counts. The V gene is TRBV29-1, the J gene TRBJ2-3; the match to TRBD2 covers 8 bases. This CDR3 is 15 amino acids long. V shed 7 bases and J 1 base; nucleotides not matched to a gene: 10. Per germline, CDR1 SQVTM and CDR2 ANQGSEA. CDR3 nucleotides: TGCAGCGCCGGCCCGCTAGCGGGCGGCACAGATACGCAGTATTTT. The encoded protein is CSAGPLAGGTDTQYF.

V gene TRBV6-2 or TRBV6-3 combines with J gene TRBJ2-2, with a tentative D call TRBD1 (6 bases). Trimming shortened V by 3 bases and J by 0 bases, and 14 bases separated the two germline ends. Germline V gene data show CDR1 as MNHEY and CDR2 as SVGEGT. The CDR3 runs 17 residues. CDR3 in amino acids: CASSYLGATANTGELFF. The CDR3, as DNA: TGTGCCAGCAGTTATCTGGGGGCCACTGCGAACACCGGGGAGCTGTTTTTT.

The chain is built from TRBV20-1 and TRBJ2-5; perhaps D is TRBD1 or TRBD2 (6 bases each). The CDR3 spans 13 residues. Trimming removed 1 base at V and 2 bases at J, with 8 bases between. Germline V gene data show CDR1 as DFQATT and CDR2 as SNEGSKA (reference sequence). The CDR3 DNA follows: TGCAGTGCTAGAGGAGGGGGGCAAGAGACCCAGTACTTC. Protein: CSARGGGQETQYF.

This rearrangement joins TRBV7-2 to TRBJ1-4; maybe TRBD1 (6 bases). CDR1 and CDR2 from the germline V gene are SGHTA and FQGNSA. V lost 7 bases to trimming and J lost 3 bases, with 12 bases between them. The CDR3 is 14 residues long. CDR3 in DNA: TGTGCCAGCACCACACAGGGCTCTAATGAAAAACTGTTTTTT. It codes for CASTTQGSNEKLFF.

The table lists this clonotype with many counts. The chain links TRBV7-2 to TRBJ1-1, with 10 nucleotides matching TRBD1. V was pared by 6 bases and J by 7 bases, with 8 bases of the junction left unmatched. The CDR3 totals 14 residues. Germline CDR1 is SGHTA and CDR2 is FQGNSA. CDR3 nucleotide sequence: TGTGCCAGCAGTCGGACAGGGGGTATTGGTGAAGCTTTCTTT. Its protein product is CASSRTGGIGEAFF.

Here the CDR3 reads CASSLMAAPQEKLFF. Here the CDR3 DNA reads TGCGCCAGCAGCTTGATGGCAGCCCCTCAGGAAAAACTGTTTTTT. The J gene is TRBJ1-4, the V gene TRBV5-1; D unclear. V was trimmed by 1 base and J by 8 bases, leaving 15 bases between them. The length of the CDR3 is 15 residues. Germline V lookup: CDR1 SGHRS, CDR2 YFSETQ.

This clonotype has a handful of counts. The chain uses TRBV3-1 and TRBJ1-1, with 7 nucleotides matching TRBD1. Trimming at V came to 1 base and at J to 0 bases, leaving 8 bases not matched to a gene. This CDR3 has 17 residues. Germline V gene lookup returns CDR1 LGHDT and CDR2 YNNKEL (reference sequence). CDR3 coding DNA: TGTGCCAGCAGCCAAGGACAGGGAGTAGGGATGAACACTGAAGCTTTCTTT. Translation: CASSQGQGVGMNTEAFF. Drawing the rest from reference TRBV3-1 and TRBJ1-1, the complete variable domain is DTAVSQTPKYLVTQMGNDKSIKCEQNLGHDTMYWYKQDSKKFLKIMFSYNNKELIINETVPNRFSPKSPDKAHLNLHINSLELGDSAVYFCASSQGQGVGMNTEAFFGQGTRLTVV.

The rearrangement links TRBV6-1 to TRBJ2-4; tentatively, D is TRBD1 or TRBD2 (5 bases each). Germline CDR1 and CDR2: MNHNS and SASEGT. Deletions cut 2 bases from V and 8 bases from J, with 10 bases between. The CDR3 consists of 13 residues. In nucleotides, the CDR3 is TGTGCCAGCAGTGAACAAAGAGGGGACATTCAGTACTTC. Its translation: CASSEQRGDIQYF.

The chain has TRBV6-6 and TRBJ2-3; D is undetermined. V was cut by 7 bases and J by 0 bases, with 8 bases left in between. This CDR3 spans 13 amino acids. Germline loops: CDR1 MNHNY, CDR2 SVGAGI (reference sequence). CDR3: CASISRSTDTQYF. The CDR3 bases are TGTGCCAGCATTTCTAGGAGCACAGATACGCAGTATTTT.

This clonotype was seen only a few times. Because the CDR3's place on the DNA is in doubt, the DNA is left out and the CDR3 is given as listed by TCRdb. The CDR3 protein is CASSSSTGGDQPQHF. The rearrangement uses TRBV12-3 or TRBV12-4 and TRBJ1-5; no DNA check was done on the table's D call, TRBD1. Inclusive of both ends, the CDR3 amounts to 15 amino acids.

This clonotype was seen more than once but under ten times. The rearrangement joins TRBV25-1 to TRBJ2-6; D gene unclear. In germline, CDR1 is MGHDK, CDR2 SYGVNS. The V end was cut by 3 bases, the J end by 0 bases, with 3 bases between. There are 14 residues in the CDR3. CDR3 in DNA: TGTGCCAGCAGTGAGCACTCTGGGGCCAACGTCCTGACTTTC. It translates to CASSEHSGANVLTF.

The table lists this clonotype with many counts. The gene calls are TRBV20-1 and TRBJ1-4; no clear D. Germline-derived CDR1 and CDR2 are DFQATT and SNEGSKA (reference sequence). The CDR3 spans 15 residues. The germline V and J ends were trimmed by 6 bases and 4 bases, with 18 bases remaining between them. CDR3 sequence reads: CSAKTRETINEKLFF. As DNA, the CDR3 is TGCAGTGCAAAGACCCGGGAGACAATTAATGAAAAACTGTTTTTT.

Written as DNA, the CDR3 is TGTGCCAGCAGCCTACGGGAAAGTAGCGGGGGCCTGAGCACAGATACGCAGTATTTT. Translation gives CASSLRESSGGLSTDTQYF. The V gene is TRBV7-3, the J gene TRBJ2-3; 9 nucleotides line up with TRBD2. The CDR3 extends over 19 amino acids. With V trimmed by 5 bases and J by 0 bases, 15 bases remained unmatched. Germline V gives CDR1 SGHTA, CDR2 FQGTGA.

This clonotype was seen a handful of times. The chain joins TRBV28 to TRBJ1-5, with D possibly being TRBD1 (6 bases). Germline V CDR1 and CDR2: MDHEN, SYDVKM. This CDR3 spans 15 amino acids. V dropped 3 bases and J dropped 3 bases, with 12 bases sitting between them. CDR3 sequence reads: CASSFSDRPNQPQHF. The CDR3, as DNA: TGTGCCAGCAGTTTCTCCGACAGGCCCAATCAGCCCCAGCATTTT.

The chain is built from TRBV6-2 or TRBV6-3 and TRBJ1-1; D uncertain. Trimming took 6 bases from V and 1 from J, leaving 3 bases between them. Germline V CDR1 and CDR2: MNHEY, SVGEGT. This CDR3 comprises 11 residues. CDR3 coding DNA: TGTGCCAGCAGCCGGAACACTGAAGCTTTCTTT. Amino acid sequence: CASSRNTEAFF.

This clonotype was seen a few times. This chain uses TRBV20-1 with TRBJ2-1; possible D gene TRBD2, 6 bases. The CDR3 covers 18 residues. Trimming stripped 6 bases from V and 3 bases from J, with 27 bases between. Germline lookup yields CDR1 DFQATT and CDR2 SNEGSKA (reference sequence). The CDR3 is CSAPLSVGSGYRYNEQFF. The CDR3 DNA follows: TGCAGTGCGCCCCTTTCGGTTGGTAGCGGATACCGCTACAATGAGCAGTTCTTC.